The 27 T cell receptor beta chains presented below share a single source sample, sequenced in a study of memory CD4+ T cells and cytomegalovirus serostatus. Libraries were prepared by immunoSEQ multiplex PCR; TCRdb keeps only in-frame clonotypes and omits some of them. The repertoire holds about 52,000 clones, about four fifths seen once, with approximately 1.4% in the top ten. Single viable CD3+CD4+CD8-CD45RO+ cells were sorted as the memory CD4+ T cells. The material sequenced was memory CD4+ T cells from blood. All receptors derive from an adult in good health and CMV-seropositive.

This sequence joins TRBV18 and TRBJ1-1; TRBD1 might be the D (6 bases). Germline V gives CDR1 KGHSH, CDR2 LQKENI. This CDR3 comprises 13 residues. V was shortened by 4 bases and J by 6 bases, with 12 bases between the two germline ends. CDR3 sequence: CASSQARGAEAFF. CDR3 bases: TGTGCCAGCTCACAGGCGAGGGGGGCTGAAGCTTTCTTT.

The chain has TRBV5-1 and TRBJ2-5; D possibly matches TRBD1 or TRBD2 (5 bases each). Trimming cost V 4 bases and J 1 base, with 14 bases left between them. This CDR3 region has 15 residues. Germline CDR1 reads SGHRS; CDR2 reads YFSETQ. CDR3 sequence (DNA): TGCGCCAGCAGCATCCTGGGACGTGGCCAAGAGACCCAGTACTTC. Encoded protein: CASSILGRGQETQYF.

CDR3 DNA: TGTGCCAGCAGTTACCCAGGGAATTTGAAAGACACTGAAGCTTTCTTT. Translation: CASSYPGNLKDTEAFF. The chain links TRBV6-6 to TRBJ1-1; perhaps TRBD1 as D (5 bases). Deletions cut 2 bases from V and 3 bases from J, with 16 bases between. The CDR3 runs 16 residues. Germline V lookup: CDR1 MNHNY, CDR2 SVGAGI (reference sequence).

The chain recombines TRBV7-9 with TRBJ1-5; D remains unclear. Germline values: CDR1 SEHNR, CDR2 FQNEAQ (reference sequence). The CDR3 extends over 13 amino acids. V was shortened by 1 base and J by 4 bases, with 5 bases between the two germline ends. DNA of the CDR3: TGTGCCAGCAGCTTAGAAAGGAATCAGCCCCAGCATTTT. It translates to CASSLERNQPQHF.

The gene calls are TRBV18 and TRBJ1-6; D might be TRBD1 (5 bases). Looked up from germline, CDR1 is KGHSH and CDR2 is LQKENI. V was cut by 3 bases and J by 7 bases, with 16 bases left in between. This CDR3 spans 16 amino acids. Written as DNA, the CDR3 is TGTGCCAGCTCACCCCAAGGGAGCCAGGGAAATTCACCCCTCCACTTT. Amino acids: CASSPQGSQGNSPLHF. The full variable domain, its missing parts supplied by reference TRBV18 and TRBJ1-6, is NAGVMQNPRHLVRRRGQEARLRCSPMKGHSHVYWYRQLPEEGLKFMVYLQKENIIDESGMPKERFSAEFPKEGPSILRIQQVVRGDSAAYFCASSPQGSQGNSPLHFGNGTRLTVT.

This clone came up once. J is TRBJ1-4 and V is TRBV15; 7 positions agree with TRBD1. CDR3 length: 14 amino acids. The V and J ends lost 0 bases and 7 bases, in that order; junction bases with no gene match: 2. Germline CDR1 and CDR2: LNHNV and YYDKDF (reference sequence). The CDR3 DNA reads as TGTGCCACCAGCAGAGACAGGGGGGGTGAAAAACTGTTTTTT. As protein: CATSRDRGGEKLFF.

The V gene is TRBV30, the J gene TRBJ1-2, with D maybe TRBD1 (6 bases). The V end was cut by 0 bases, the J end by 8 bases, with 13 bases between. Germline V gene lookup returns CDR1 GTSNPN and CDR2 SVGIG (reference sequence). The CDR3 runs to 13 residues. The CDR3 DNA sequence: TGTGCCTGGAGTGTAGTAGGGGGTCGGGGCTACACCTTC. It codes for CAWSVVGGRGYTF.

This chain uses TRBV5-1 with TRBJ2-1; D may be TRBD1 (5 bases). Per germline, CDR1 SGHRS and CDR2 YFSETQ. Trimming pared 6 bases from V and 0 bases from J, leaving 13 bases between. The CDR3 runs to 15 residues. The CDR3 DNA reads TGCGCCAGCACCGACAGAATTAGCTCCTACAATGAGCAGTTCTTC. It specifies CASTDRISSYNEQFF.

The chain couples TRBV19 to TRBJ2-1; 8 nucleotides match TRBD1. V shed 2 bases and J 7 bases; nucleotides not matched to a gene: 7. The CDR3 loop spans 15 amino acids. The germline V gene has CDR1 LNHDA and CDR2 SQIVND (reference sequence). The CDR3 region has the DNA TGTGCCAGTAGTATAAGACAGGGGCTGTCTAATGAGCAGTTCTTC. It codes for CASSIRQGLSNEQFF.

The chain has TRBV4-2 and TRBJ2-3, with TRBD2 identical over 8 bases. The germline gives CDR1 LGHNA, CDR2 YNFKEQ. The CDR3 has 15 residues. V lost 3 bases, J lost 3 bases, and 5 bases stayed unmatched. The CDR3, as DNA: TGTGCCAGCAGCCAGCGGGAGGTCAGAACAGATACGCAGTATTTT. It encodes CASSQREVRTDTQYF.

This chain joins TRBV11-3 and TRBJ2-2; perhaps TRBD1 as D (6 bases). Trimming stripped 5 bases from V and 6 bases from J, with 16 bases between. Germline CDR1 reads SGHNT; CDR2 reads YENEEA. CDR3 length: 15 residues. The CDR3 spells CASSVDSTGAGELFF. Here the CDR3 DNA reads TGTGCCAGCAGCGTGGACAGTACGGGCGCCGGGGAGCTGTTTTTT.

This clone was found once. The J gene is TRBJ1-1, the V gene TRBV4-3, with 8 bases aligning to TRBD1. Trimming took 0 bases from V and 6 from J; bases not matched to a gene: 24. There are 21 residues in the CDR3. The germline gives CDR1 LGHNA, CDR2 YSLEER. The CDR3 is CASSQDVQGQAVPRGDPEAFF. In DNA form, the CDR3 reads TGCGCCAGCAGCCAAGATGTTCAGGGACAGGCCGTTCCTCGAGGAGACCCTGAAGCTTTCTTT.

This rearrangement joins TRBV2 to TRBJ1-1; no definite D call. V lost 6 bases, J lost 5 bases, and 19 bases lay in between. Germline loops: CDR1 SNHLY, CDR2 FYNNEI. The CDR3 is made up of 15 amino acids. For the CDR3, the DNA is TGTGCCAGCAGCAACCCCACGGGCGCTGGAACTGAAGCTTTCTTT. As protein: CASSNPTGAGTEAFF.

In this sample, this clone turned up once. The chain recombines TRBV15 with TRBJ1-5; weak D call: TRBD1 (6 bases). Germline lookup yields CDR1 LNHNV and CDR2 YYDKDF (reference sequence). V was pared by 1 base and J by 5 bases, with 15 bases between. The CDR3 totals 16 residues. The CDR3 DNA sequence: TGTGCCACCAGCAGAGGCACGGCAGGGGACTATCAGCCCCAGCATTTT. Translated: CATSRGTAGDYQPQHF.

The V gene is TRBV5-4, the J gene TRBJ1-6, with D possibly TRBD1 on 6 matching bases. The ends were cut back, 4 bases at V and 10 bases at J, with 21 bases in the middle. CDR1 SGHNT and CDR2 YYREEE come from the germline V gene (reference sequence). The CDR3 has 16 residues. The CDR3 DNA reads as TGTGCCAGCAGCCAAGCCCGGGACAACCTTAGATCACCCCTCCACTTT. It yields the protein CASSQARDNLRSPLHF.

The CDR3 spells CASSAWGLTYNEQFF. CDR3 in DNA: TGTGCCAGCAGTGCCTGGGGACTGACCTACAATGAGCAGTTCTTC. V gene TRBV25-1 combines with J gene TRBJ2-1; the D gene is possibly TRBD2 (6 bases). The CDR3 runs to 15 residues. Germline CDR1 and CDR2: MGHDK and SYGVNS. Trimming stripped 4 bases from V and 2 bases from J, with 12 bases between.

The chain uses TRBV4-1 and TRBJ1-4, with D uncertain. Trimming removed 5 bases at V and 7 bases at J, with 14 bases between. Germline V lookup: CDR1 MGHRA, CDR2 YSYEKL. This CDR3 has 14 residues. CDR3 sequence reads: CASSSPIMGEKLFF. In DNA, the CDR3 is TGCGCCAGCAGCTCCCCAATAATGGGTGAAAAACTGTTTTTT.

The chain carries TRBV9 and TRBJ1-2; D not certain. The CDR3 contains 13 residues. From germline, CDR1 is SGDLS and CDR2 YYNGEE. V was shortened by 4 bases and J by 6 bases, with 13 bases between the two germline ends. In nucleotides, the CDR3 is TGTGCCAGCAGCCCCGATAGAACACATGGCTACACCTTC. Encoded protein: CASSPDRTHGYTF.

This clone appeared a single time. The V gene is TRBV7-2, the J gene TRBJ1-1; D is possibly TRBD1 (5 bases). The CDR3 consists of 15 residues. Germline V gene lookup returns CDR1 SGHTA and CDR2 FQGNSA. Trimming left V 8 bases short and J 0 bases short, with 16 bases between. The CDR3 DNA sequence: TGTGCCAGCTTCATGTACAGGCGGATGAACACTGAAGCTTTCTTT. Amino acids: CASFMYRRMNTEAFF.

The chain joins TRBV9 to TRBJ2-3, with D maybe TRBD1 (6 bases). Germline loops: CDR1 SGDLS, CDR2 YYNGEE. V lost 3 bases to trimming and J lost 0 bases, with 11 bases between them. This CDR3 is built from 15 residues. This CDR3 reads CASSEGVASTDTQYF. The CDR3 bases are TGTGCCAGCAGCGAGGGGGTCGCTAGCACAGATACGCAGTATTTT.

The chain is built from TRBV28 and TRBJ1-4; weak D call: TRBD1 (6 bases). V dropped 8 bases and J dropped 3 bases, with 7 bases sitting between them. The CDR3 has 12 residues. Per germline, CDR1 MDHEN and CDR2 SYDVKM. The CDR3 sequence is CASGTPNEKLFF. The CDR3 nucleotides read TGTGCCAGCGGGACACCTAATGAAAAACTGTTTTTT.

This clone came up once. The chain employs TRBV5-1 and TRBJ2-7, with 8 bases lining up with TRBD1. This CDR3 contains 12 residues. The V segment lost 4 bases and the J segment 6 bases; nucleotides outside the gene matches: 3. Germline CDR1 reads SGHRS; CDR2 reads YFSETQ. The CDR3 sequence is CASSPDRAEQYF. The CDR3 coding sequence is TGCGCCAGCAGCCCGGACAGGGCCGAGCAGTACTTC.

V and J are TRBV30 and TRBJ2-5; D uncertain. Germline CDR1 is GTSNPN and CDR2 is SVGIG (reference sequence). V lost 0 bases, J lost 3 bases, and 14 bases lay in between. This CDR3 is built from 15 residues. CDR3 in DNA: TGTGCCTGGAGTGTAGTCACTACTCAAAAAGAGACCCAGTACTTC. Translation: CAWSVVTTQKETQYF.

The chain is built from TRBV5-6 and TRBJ1-1, with no clear D. Trimming removed 3 bases at V and 9 bases at J, with 15 bases between. The CDR3 length is 13 residues. CDR1 and CDR2 from the germline V gene are SGHDT and YYEEEE. The CDR3: CASSSTVDFQAFF. The CDR3 DNA follows: TGTGCCAGCAGCTCGACTGTTGACTTTCAAGCTTTCTTT. The variable domain in full, completed from reference TRBV5-6 and TRBJ1-1, reads DAGVTQSPTHLIKTRGQQVTLRCSPKSGHDTVSWYQQALGQGPQFIFQYYEEEERQRGNFPDRFSGHQFPNYSSELNVNALLLGDSALYLCASSSTVDFQAFFGQGTRLTVV.

The gene calls are TRBV7-2 and TRBJ2-3; 7 positions agree with TRBD2. Trimming removed 0 bases from V and 1 base from J; junction bases left unmatched: 4. This CDR3 has 16 residues. From germline, CDR1 is SGHTA and CDR2 FQGNSA. CDR3 DNA: TGTGCCAGCAGCTTAGCGCCGGGAGGTGGCACAGATACGCAGTATTTT. The encoded protein is CASSLAPGGGTDTQYF.

The table lists this clone with a few counts. V gene TRBV19 combines with J gene TRBJ1-5, with a weak D call TRBD1 (6 bases). Trimming left V 9 bases short and J 0 bases short, with 6 bases between. This CDR3 is 12 amino acids long. Germline V gene data show CDR1 as LNHDA and CDR2 as SQIVND (reference sequence). The CDR3 DNA sequence: TGTGCCAGCAGGGGTAGCAATCAGCCCCAGCATTTT. It is translated as CASRGSNQPQHF.

The chain couples TRBV7-8 to TRBJ1-5; no clear D gene. Germline CDR1 reads SGHVS; CDR2 reads FQNEAQ. The CDR3 sequence is 16 residues long. V shed 4 bases and J shed 3 bases, with 16 bases lying between them. Written as DNA, the CDR3 is TGTGCCAGCAGCTCTGCAAGGGCGCTAAACAATCAGCCCCAGCATTTT. Protein product: CASSSARALNNQPQHF.